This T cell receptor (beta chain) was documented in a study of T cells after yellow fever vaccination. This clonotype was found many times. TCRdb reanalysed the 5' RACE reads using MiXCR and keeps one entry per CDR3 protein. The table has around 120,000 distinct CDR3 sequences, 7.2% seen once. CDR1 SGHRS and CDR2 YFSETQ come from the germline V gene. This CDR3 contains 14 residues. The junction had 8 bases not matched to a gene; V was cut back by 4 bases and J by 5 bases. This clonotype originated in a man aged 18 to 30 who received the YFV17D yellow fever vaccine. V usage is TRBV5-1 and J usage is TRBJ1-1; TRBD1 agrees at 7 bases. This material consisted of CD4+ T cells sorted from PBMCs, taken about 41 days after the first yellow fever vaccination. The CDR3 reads CASSPEAGGTEAFF. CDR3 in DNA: TGCGCCAGCAGCCCTGAGGCAGGGGGAACTGAAGCTTTCTTT.